Listed below are T cell receptor beta chains from one sample, sequenced in a study of T cells in tuberculosis. This table comes from immunoSEQ multiplex PCR, and its TCRdb copy is limited to in-frame clones, with some not included. The table includes approximately 30,000 clones, about 97% detected once. The sample taken for sequencing was PBMCs. All receptors derive from a donor aged 5 to 30 with latent tuberculosis or without tuberculosis infection. The CDR3 runs from the conserved cysteine through the conserved F or W. A D gene is named only where the DNA matches it firmly. Size is omitted from some rows. Given values are once, few, many or a class for expanded clones.

J: TRBJ2-1; size: once; D: TRBD2; V: TRBV28; DNA: TGTGCCAGCAGGGAGGGACTAGCGAGGGCCTACAATGAGCAGTTCTTC; CDR3: CASREGLARAYNEQFF
J: TRBJ2-3; size: NA; D: TRBD1; V: TRBV30; DNA: TGTGCCTGGAGTGATGACAGGGGAGGCACAGATACGCAGTATTTT; CDR3: CAWSDDRGGTDTQYF
J: TRBJ2-7; size: once; D: TRBD1; V: TRBV11-2; DNA: TGTGCCAGCAGCTTTAGTCTTGGGCAGGGGGCGGCCTACGAGCAGTACTTC; CDR3: CASSFSLGQGAAYEQYF
J: TRBJ1-4; size: NA; D: TRBD1; V: TRBV5-1; DNA: TGCGCCAGTGGGACAGGGCTTGCAACTAATGAAAAACTGTTTTTT; CDR3: CASGTGLATNEKLFF
J: TRBJ2-7; size: NA; D: NA; V: TRBV5-1; DNA: TGCGCCAGCAGCCCGGTGTATGGCTCCTACGAGCAGTACTTC; CDR3: CASSPVYGSYEQYF
J: TRBJ1-2; size: few; D: TRBD1; V: TRBV7-2; DNA: TGTGCCAGCAGCTTGAGACAGGGCGGAGGCTACACCTTC; CDR3: CASSLRQGGGYTF
J: TRBJ2-1; size: NA; D: NA; V: TRBV9; DNA: TGTGCCAGCAGCGTAGGGGCAGGCCGCTCCTACAATGAGCAGTTCTTC; CDR3: CASSVGAGRSYNEQFF
J: TRBJ1-1; size: NA; D: TRBD1; V: TRBV6-1; DNA: TGTGCCAGCAGACCTCGACAGGGCCCTGAAGCTTTCTTT; CDR3: CASRPRQGPEAFF
J: TRBJ2-1; size: NA; D: NA; V: TRBV28; DNA: TGTGCCAGCAGTTTACGTCAGACCTACAATGAGCAGTTCTTC; CDR3: CASSLRQTYNEQFF
J: TRBJ1-1; size: NA; D: TRBD1; V: TRBV9; DNA: TGTGCCAGCAGCGAGAATGTGGACAGGGACACTGAAGCTTTCTTT; CDR3: CASSENVDRDTEAFF
J: TRBJ2-1; size: NA; D: TRBD2; V: TRBV19; DNA: TGTGCCAGTAGTCGGCCTAGCGGGAGTTCCTCCTCCTACAATGAGCAGTTCTTC; CDR3: CASSRPSGSSSSYNEQFF
J: TRBJ1-2; size: NA; D: TRBD1; V: TRBV2; DNA: TGTGCCAGCAGTGAAGCGGGACAGGGCGCTGGCTACACCTTC; CDR3: CASSEAGQGAGYTF
J: TRBJ2-5; size: NA; D: TRBD1; V: TRBV11-3; DNA: TGTGCCAGCAGCAGGGACAGGGCAGAGACCCAGTACTTC; CDR3: CASSRDRAETQYF
J: TRBJ1-2; size: once; D: NA; V: TRBV11-2; DNA: TGTGCCAGCAGCTTAGTAGGGACTGGGAATGGCTACACCTTC; CDR3: CASSLVGTGNGYTF
J: TRBJ1-5; size: NA; D: TRBD1; V: TRBV27; DNA: TGTGCCAGCAGTCCGTCGGGACAGCTCAATCAGCCCCAGCATTTT; CDR3: CASSPSGQLNQPQHF
J: TRBJ1-3; size: NA; D: NA; V: TRBV18; DNA: TGTGCCAGCTCACCACAGGGGGGGATCTCTGGAAACACCATATATTTT; CDR3: CASSPQGGISGNTIYF
J: TRBJ1-5; size: NA; D: NA; V: TRBV2; DNA: TGTGCCAGCACCGGAAGGGGGAATCAGCCCCAGCATTTT; CDR3: CASTGRGNQPQHF
J: TRBJ2-1; size: NA; D: TRBD2; V: TRBV7-2; DNA: TGTGCCAGCAGCTTAGCCATAGGACTAGCAAATGAGCAGTTCTTC; CDR3: CASSLAIGLANEQFF
J: TRBJ2-2; size: NA; D: TRBD2; V: TRBV28; DNA: TGTGCCAGCAGTTTCCTAGCGGGAAGAGGGGACACCGGGGAGCTGTTTTTT; CDR3: CASSFLAGRGDTGELFF
J: TRBJ1-1; size: NA; D: NA; V: TRBV28; DNA: TGTGCCAGCAGTTTTCCAGGGGAAGCTTTCTTT; CDR3: CASSFPGEAFF
J: TRBJ2-7; size: NA; D: NA; V: TRBV2; DNA: TGTGCCAGCAGTGGAGTTCGGGGGACAGCCTACGAGCAGTACTTC; CDR3: CASSGVRGTAYEQYF
J: TRBJ1-1; size: NA; D: NA; V: TRBV4-2; DNA: TGTGCCAGCAGCCCACCTTCGCGCGGCGAAGCTTTCTTT; CDR3: CASSPPSRGEAFF
J: TRBJ2-2; size: once; D: TRBD2; V: TRBV27; DNA: TGTGCCAGCAAAGTGTGGGGGGGAGGTGACACCGGGGAGCTGTTTTTT; CDR3: CASKVWGGGDTGELFF